The present T cell receptor beta chain was sequenced within a study of cytomegalovirus exposure and HLA in healthy donors. Study-wide points: The study labeled about 160 TCR beta chains cytomegalovirus-associated. The dataset shows that most TCR sequences were rare, while some public TCRs occurred in many donors. Subsequent analysis of the 95 to 150 validation repertoires found a tendency for first-cohort TCR clusters to co-occur.

CDR3 length equals 15 residues. Germline V gene lookup returns CDR1 SGHRS and CDR2 YFSETQ. Trimming shortened V by 0 bases and J by 0 bases, and 6 bases separated the two germline ends. Libraries were prepared by immunoSEQ multiplex PCR; TCRdb keeps only in-frame clonotypes and omits some of them. Among approximately 140,000 clones listed, around 90% were seen once. Separate from the approximately 700-subject first cohort was the approximately 120-subject validation cohort, to which the donors belonged. This clone was recorded once. Its antigen is unidentified. The source material was PBMCs. The clonotype originates from a woman between 18 and 29 years old in good health and CMV-seropositive. The chain has TRBV5-1 and TRBJ2-2; the D is unclear. In nucleotides, the CDR3 is TGCGCCAGCAGCTTGGAGTACACGAACACCGGGGAGCTGTTTTTT. Amino acid sequence: CASSLEYTNTGELFF.